The TCR beta chain under discussion was sequenced for a study of patients and donors after allogeneic stem cell transplantation. Each CDR3 protein gets one entry after TCRdb re-called the RT-PCR reads with MiXCR. This sample carries some 90,000 distinct CDR3 sequences, about 48% of them seen once, and the ten largest clones take about 58%. V was pared by 0 bases and J by 1 base, with 12 bases between. Germline values: CDR1 LGHDT, CDR2 YNNKEL (reference sequence). The CDR3 contains 16 residues. The chain has TRBV3-1 and TRBJ2-5; D may be TRBD2 (5 bases). Sequencing was performed on blood, either unsorted or a sorted T cell fraction (not recorded which). This TCR was recovered from a human donor who was either an allogeneic HSCT recipient or a stem cell or donor lymphocyte infusion donor (not recorded which). It is not recorded whose cells these are; they may come from a transplant donor. This CDR3 is CASSQDRAGPQETQYF. The CDR3 DNA sequence: TGTGCCAGCAGCCAAGATCGGGCGGGCCCCCAAGAGACCCAGTACTTC.